Given below is one T cell receptor (beta chain) in context. Its antigen is currently unknown. The sample belongs to a study of shared clonotypes between healthy human individuals. Study context: Three CD4 naive, three CD4 memory, two CD8 naive and one CD8 memory plate were used per donor. Points from the study as a whole: Richness estimates generally favored naive over memory subsets.

Division of CD4+ cells produced a CD45RA+ naive subset and a CD45RA-negative memory subset. Sorted-subset replicate PCRs used 150 to 200 ng of genomic DNA. This amount corresponded to about 29,000 T cell genomes. The protocol was immunoSEQ multiplex PCR, while the TCRdb copy is restricted to in-frame clones and leaves out a portion. The sample comprises about 1.5 million clones, approximately 98% of which are singletons, and less than 0.55% rests with the top ten. The V segment lost 5 bases and the J segment 4 bases; nucleotides outside the gene matches: 10. The CDR3 sequence is 16 residues long. Germline V gene lookup returns CDR1 SGHTA and CDR2 FQGNSA.

Sequenced input: naive CD4+ T cells sorted from blood. Subset reported: CD45RA+ positively selected. The V and J genes are TRBV7-2 and TRBJ2-1; 8 positions match TRBD2. The clonotype was recovered from a man aged 30 to 45 in good health. CDR3 sequence (DNA): TGTGCCAGCAGCCTGGCTCGGGCGGGAGGTTACAATGAGCAGTTCTTC. Translated: CASSLARAGGYNEQFF.